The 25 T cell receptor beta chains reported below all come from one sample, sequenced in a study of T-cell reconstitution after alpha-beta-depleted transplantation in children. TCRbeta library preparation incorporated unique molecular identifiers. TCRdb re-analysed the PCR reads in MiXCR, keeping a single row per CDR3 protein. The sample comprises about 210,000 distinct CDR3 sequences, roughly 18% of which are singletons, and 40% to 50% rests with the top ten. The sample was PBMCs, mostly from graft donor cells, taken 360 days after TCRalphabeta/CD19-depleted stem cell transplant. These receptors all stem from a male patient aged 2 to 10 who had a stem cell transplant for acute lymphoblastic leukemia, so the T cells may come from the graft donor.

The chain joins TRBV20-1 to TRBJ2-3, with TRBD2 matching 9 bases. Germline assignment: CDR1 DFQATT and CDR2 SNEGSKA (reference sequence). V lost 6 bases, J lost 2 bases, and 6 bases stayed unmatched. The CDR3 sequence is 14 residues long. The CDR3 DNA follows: TGCAGTGCCCCCGGGACTAGCCCCACAGATACGCAGTATTTT. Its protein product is CSAPGTSPTDTQYF.

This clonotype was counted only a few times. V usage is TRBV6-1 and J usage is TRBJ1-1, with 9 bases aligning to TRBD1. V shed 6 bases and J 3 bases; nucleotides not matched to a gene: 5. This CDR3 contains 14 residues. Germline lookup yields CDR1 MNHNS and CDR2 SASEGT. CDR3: CASSRDRADTEAFF. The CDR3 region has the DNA TGTGCCAGCAGCCGGGACAGGGCCGACACTGAAGCTTTCTTT.

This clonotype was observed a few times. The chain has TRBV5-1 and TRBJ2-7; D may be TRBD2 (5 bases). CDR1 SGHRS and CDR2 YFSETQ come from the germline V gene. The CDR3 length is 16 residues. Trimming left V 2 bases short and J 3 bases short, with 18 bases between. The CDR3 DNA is TGCGCCAGCAGCTTCGCCTTAGTTAGCGCGGGCTACGAGCAGTACTTC. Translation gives CASSFALVSAGYEQYF.

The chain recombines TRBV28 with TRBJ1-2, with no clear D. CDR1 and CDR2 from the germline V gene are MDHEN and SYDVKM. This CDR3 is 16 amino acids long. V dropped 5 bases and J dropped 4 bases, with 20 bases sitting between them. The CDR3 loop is CASSPPTYRSFYGYTF. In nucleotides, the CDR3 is TGTGCCAGCAGTCCCCCGACCTACAGATCCTTCTATGGCTACACCTTC.

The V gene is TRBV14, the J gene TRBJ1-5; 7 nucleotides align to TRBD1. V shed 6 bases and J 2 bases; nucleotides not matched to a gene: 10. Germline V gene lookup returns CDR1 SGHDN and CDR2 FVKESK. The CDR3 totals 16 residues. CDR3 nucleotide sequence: TGTGCCAGCAGGACAGGGAATTGGGGTGGCAATCAGCCCCAGCATTTT. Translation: CASRTGNWGGNQPQHF.

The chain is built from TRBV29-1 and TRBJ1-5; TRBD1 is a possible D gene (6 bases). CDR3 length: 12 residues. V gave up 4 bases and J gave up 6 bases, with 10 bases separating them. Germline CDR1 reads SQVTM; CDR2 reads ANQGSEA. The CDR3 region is CSVAEGGQPQHF. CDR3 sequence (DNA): TGCAGCGTTGCAGAGGGGGGTCAGCCCCAGCATTTT.

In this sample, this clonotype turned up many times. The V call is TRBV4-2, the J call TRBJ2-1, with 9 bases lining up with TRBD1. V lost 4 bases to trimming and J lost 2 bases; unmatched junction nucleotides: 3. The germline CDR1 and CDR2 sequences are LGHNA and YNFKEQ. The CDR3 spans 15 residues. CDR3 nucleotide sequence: TGTGCCAGCAGCCTCGGACAGGGGACCTACAATGAGCAGTTCTTC. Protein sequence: CASSLGQGTYNEQFF.

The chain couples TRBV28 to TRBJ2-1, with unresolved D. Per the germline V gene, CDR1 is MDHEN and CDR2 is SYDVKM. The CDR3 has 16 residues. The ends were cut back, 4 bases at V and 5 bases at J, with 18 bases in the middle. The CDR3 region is CASSSGKWARNNEQFF. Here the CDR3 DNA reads TGTGCCAGCAGTTCTGGGAAATGGGCTCGCAACAATGAGCAGTTCTTC.

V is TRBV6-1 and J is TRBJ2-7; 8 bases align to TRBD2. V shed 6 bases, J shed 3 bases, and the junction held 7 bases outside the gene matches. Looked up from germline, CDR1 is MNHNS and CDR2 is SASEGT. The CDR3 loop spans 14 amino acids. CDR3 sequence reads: CASRMSGGDYEQYF. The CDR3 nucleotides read TGTGCCAGCAGGATGAGCGGGGGCGACTACGAGCAGTACTTC.

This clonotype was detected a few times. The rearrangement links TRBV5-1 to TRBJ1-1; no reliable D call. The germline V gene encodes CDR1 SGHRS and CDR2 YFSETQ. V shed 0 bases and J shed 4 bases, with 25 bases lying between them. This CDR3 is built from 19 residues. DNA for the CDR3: TGCGCCAGCAGCTTGGAATTCCGCTTGGGTGTTTGGGGTACCACTGAAGCTTTCTTT. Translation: CASSLEFRLGVWGTTEAFF.

The CDR3 here is CASSYRRQGIYNEQFF. Here the CDR3 DNA reads TGTGCCAGCAGTTACAGGAGACAGGGGATCTACAATGAGCAGTTCTTC. The gene calls are TRBV6-5 and TRBJ2-1, with 8 bases that match TRBD1. With 2 bases clipped from V and 3 bases from J, the junction kept 6 bases outside the gene matches. The germline CDR1 and CDR2 sequences are MNHEY and SVGAGI. CDR3 length equals 16 residues.

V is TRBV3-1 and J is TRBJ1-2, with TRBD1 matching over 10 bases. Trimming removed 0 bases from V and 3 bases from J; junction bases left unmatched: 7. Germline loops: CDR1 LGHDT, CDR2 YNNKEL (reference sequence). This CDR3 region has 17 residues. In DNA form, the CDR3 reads TGTGCCAGCAGCCAAGATTCGGGACAGGGGCTGTACTATGGCTACACCTTC. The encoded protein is CASSQDSGQGLYYGYTF. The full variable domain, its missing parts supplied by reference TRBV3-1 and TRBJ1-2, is DTAVSQTPKYLVTQMGNDKSIKCEQNLGHDTMYWYKQDSKKFLKIMFSYNNKELIINETVPNRFSPKSPDKAHLNLHINSLELGDSAVYFCASSQDSGQGLYYGYTFGSGTRLTVV.

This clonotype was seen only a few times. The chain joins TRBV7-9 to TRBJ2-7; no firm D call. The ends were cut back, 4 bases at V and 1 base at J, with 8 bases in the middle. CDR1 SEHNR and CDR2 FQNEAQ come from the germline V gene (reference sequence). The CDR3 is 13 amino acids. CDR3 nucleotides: TGTGCCAGCAGCTCATGGGCGTCCTACGAGCAGTACTTC. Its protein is CASSSWASYEQYF.

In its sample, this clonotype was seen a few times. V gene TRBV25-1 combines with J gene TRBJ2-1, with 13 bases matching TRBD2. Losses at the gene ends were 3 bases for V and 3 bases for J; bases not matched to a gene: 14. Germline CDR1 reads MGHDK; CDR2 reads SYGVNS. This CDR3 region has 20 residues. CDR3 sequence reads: CASSEIKRGLAGHHYNEQFF. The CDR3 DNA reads TGTGCCAGCAGTGAGATCAAAAGGGGACTAGCGGGACACCACTACAATGAGCAGTTCTTC.

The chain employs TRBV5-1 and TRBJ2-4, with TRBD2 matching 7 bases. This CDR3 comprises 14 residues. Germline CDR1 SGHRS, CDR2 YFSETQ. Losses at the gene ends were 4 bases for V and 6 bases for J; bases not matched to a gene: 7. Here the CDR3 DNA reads TGCGCCAGCAGCCCTGGGGGGGAAGGAAACATTCAGTACTTC. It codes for CASSPGGEGNIQYF.

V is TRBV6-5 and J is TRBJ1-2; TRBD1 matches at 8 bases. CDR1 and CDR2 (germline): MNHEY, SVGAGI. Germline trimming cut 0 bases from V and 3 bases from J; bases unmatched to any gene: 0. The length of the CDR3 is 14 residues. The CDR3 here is CASSYSGQDYGYTF. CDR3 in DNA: TGTGCCAGCAGTTACTCGGGACAGGACTATGGCTACACCTTC.

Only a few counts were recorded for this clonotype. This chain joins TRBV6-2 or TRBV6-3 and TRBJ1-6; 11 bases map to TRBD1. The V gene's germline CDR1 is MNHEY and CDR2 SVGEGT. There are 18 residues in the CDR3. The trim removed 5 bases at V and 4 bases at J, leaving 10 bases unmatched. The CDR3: CASSQDRGPEFYNSPLHF. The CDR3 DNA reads TGTGCCAGCAGTCAGGACAGGGGGCCCGAATTTTATAATTCACCCCTCCACTTT.

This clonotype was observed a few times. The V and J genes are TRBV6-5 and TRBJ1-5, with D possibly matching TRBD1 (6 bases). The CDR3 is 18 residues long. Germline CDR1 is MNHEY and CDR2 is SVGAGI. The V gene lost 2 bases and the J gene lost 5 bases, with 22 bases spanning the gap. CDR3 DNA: TGTGCCAGCAGTTACGGGGGCAGGTGGACGGGGTCTCATCAGCCCCAGCATTTT. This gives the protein CASSYGGRWTGSHQPQHF.

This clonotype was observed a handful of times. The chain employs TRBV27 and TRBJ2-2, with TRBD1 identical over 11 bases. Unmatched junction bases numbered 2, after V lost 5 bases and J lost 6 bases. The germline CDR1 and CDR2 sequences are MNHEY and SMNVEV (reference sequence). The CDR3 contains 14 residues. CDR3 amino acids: CASSRDRGSGELFF. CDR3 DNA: TGTGCCAGCAGTAGGGACAGGGGGTCCGGGGAGCTGTTTTTT.

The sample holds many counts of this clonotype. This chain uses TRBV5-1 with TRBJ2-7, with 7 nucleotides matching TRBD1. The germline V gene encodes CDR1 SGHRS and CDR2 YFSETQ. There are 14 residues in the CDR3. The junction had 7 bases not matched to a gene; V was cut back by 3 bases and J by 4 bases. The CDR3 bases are TGCGCCAGCAGCTCAAGACAGGGCCCTTACGAGCAGTACTTC. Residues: CASSSRQGPYEQYF.

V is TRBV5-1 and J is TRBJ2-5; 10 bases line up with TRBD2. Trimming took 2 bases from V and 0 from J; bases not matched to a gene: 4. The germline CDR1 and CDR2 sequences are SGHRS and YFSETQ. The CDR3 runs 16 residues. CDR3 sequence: CASSFDSGGHQETQYF. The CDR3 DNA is TGCGCCAGCAGCTTTGATAGCGGGGGGCACCAAGAGACCCAGTACTTC.

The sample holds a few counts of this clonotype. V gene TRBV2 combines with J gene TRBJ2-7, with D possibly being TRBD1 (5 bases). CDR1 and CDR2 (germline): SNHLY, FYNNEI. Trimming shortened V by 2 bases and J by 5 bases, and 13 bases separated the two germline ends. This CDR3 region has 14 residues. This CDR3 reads CASSERPGKHEQYF. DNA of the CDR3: TGTGCCAGCAGTGAACGGCCAGGGAAGCACGAGCAGTACTTC.

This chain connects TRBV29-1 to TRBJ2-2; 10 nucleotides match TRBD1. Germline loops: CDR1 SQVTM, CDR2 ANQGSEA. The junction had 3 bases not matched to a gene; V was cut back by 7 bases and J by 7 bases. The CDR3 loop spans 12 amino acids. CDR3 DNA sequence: TGCAGCGCAGGGACAGGGGACGGGGAGCTGTTTTTT. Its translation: CSAGTGDGELFF.

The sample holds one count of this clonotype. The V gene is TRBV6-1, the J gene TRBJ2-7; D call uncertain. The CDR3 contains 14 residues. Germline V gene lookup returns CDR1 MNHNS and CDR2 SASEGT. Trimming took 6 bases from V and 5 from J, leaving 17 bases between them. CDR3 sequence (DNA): TGTGCCAGCAGGTTCAGAGGCAGAATCGACGAGCAGTACTTC. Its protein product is CASRFRGRIDEQYF.

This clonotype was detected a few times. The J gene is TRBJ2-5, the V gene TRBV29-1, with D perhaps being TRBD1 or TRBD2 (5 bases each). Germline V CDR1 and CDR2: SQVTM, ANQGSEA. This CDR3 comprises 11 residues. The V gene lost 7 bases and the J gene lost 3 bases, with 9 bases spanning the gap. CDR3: CSAGAKETQYF. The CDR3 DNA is TGCAGCGCCGGGGCGAAAGAGACCCAGTACTTC.